Shown below are 32 T cell receptor beta chains from a single sample sequenced in a study of vaccination effects on CD4 cells after COVID-19 (dated by TCRdb to between 2021 and 2022). Their antigen targets remain unknown. Receptor libraries were prepared by the immunoSEQ multiplex PCR assay. The table comes from immuneACCESS by way of TCRdb, which keeps in-frame sequences with V and J called. Part of the clones is missing from these tables; in studies checked, under half for an unresolved V gene and the rest for unknown reasons. The sample table lists tens of thousands of clones, 65% to 85% of them with a count of one. The top ten hold 3.5% to 4.5% of the sample. The ViraFEST assay stimulated PBMC with viral peptide pools and then used TCR sequencing to identify antigen-specific CD4+ T cell clonotypes by expansion. After roughly 11 days of culture, CD4+ T cells were isolated with the EasySep CD4+ T cell isolation kit. The absence of prior SARS-CoV-2 infection in healthy vaccine recipients was confirmed by negative nucleocapsid antibodies before and after vaccination.

Sequencing used CD4+ T cells from PBMCs cultured with HCoV-OC43 spike peptides, obtained before COVID-19 vaccination. In light of the paper, this sample's cell subset or site label describes: HCoV-OC43 spike overlapping peptide pool stimulation. These receptors originate from a human donor who received a COVID-19 vaccine.

This clone was detected a few times. The rearrangement links TRBV7-2 to TRBJ1-5, with D unclear. Germline CDR1 SGHTA, CDR2 FQGNSA. The CDR3 extends over 14 amino acids. Trimming shortened V by 7 bases and J by 0 bases, and 10 bases separated the two germline ends. The CDR3 DNA is TGTGCCAGCAACGATATTTATAGCAATCAGCCCCAGCATTTT. It is translated as CASNDIYSNQPQHF.

This CDR3 reads CATSRDIFSRDGGNTIYF. As DNA, the CDR3 is TGTGCCACCAGCAGAGATATATTCAGCCGGGACGGGGGAAACACCATATATTTT. The chain joins TRBV15 to TRBJ1-3; D may be TRBD1 (5 bases). This CDR3 is built from 18 residues. Per the germline V gene, CDR1 is LNHNV and CDR2 is YYDKDF (reference sequence). Trimming took off 0 bases at V and 4 bases at J, with 19 bases between the two ends.

This rearrangement joins TRBV15 to TRBJ2-7, with TRBD1 as a possible D gene (5 bases). From germline, CDR1 is LNHNV and CDR2 YYDKDF (reference sequence). The CDR3 contains 13 residues. Trimming shortened V by 0 bases and J by 6 bases, and 9 bases separated the two germline ends. The CDR3: CATSRDKQGEQYV. The DNA of the CDR3 is TGTGCCACCAGCAGAGATAAGCAGGGCGAGCAGTACGTC.

CDR3 residues: CASHGLAGGFGGELFF. CDR3 sequence (DNA): TGTGCCAGCCACGGACTAGCGGGGGGTTTCGGCGGGGAGCTGTTTTTT. This rearrangement joins TRBV7-2 to TRBJ2-2; 14 positions match TRBD2. This CDR3 is 16 amino acids long. Per the germline V gene, CDR1 is SGHTA and CDR2 is FQGNSA. V gave up 8 bases and J gave up 7 bases; unmatched junction bases: 9.

V gene TRBV5-1 combines with J gene TRBJ2-5; TRBD2 might be the D (6 bases). Germline CDR1 is SGHRS and CDR2 is YFSETQ. This CDR3 is 15 amino acids long. Trimming removed 3 bases from V and 5 bases from J, with 17 bases in between. CDR3 sequence (DNA): TGCGCCAGCAGCTCCCAAAGAACTAGCTCGGAGACCCAGTACTTC. Translated, it gives CASSSQRTSSETQYF.

This chain connects TRBV15 to TRBJ2-1; 7 bases map to TRBD1. The CDR3 covers 14 residues. V was clipped by 0 bases and J by 9 bases; unmatched bases: 5. Germline V gene data show CDR1 as LNHNV and CDR2 as YYDKDF (reference sequence). For the CDR3, the DNA is TGTGCCACCAGCAGAGATCAGGGGGTAGGTGAGCAGTTCTTC. It specifies CATSRDQGVGEQFF. The variable domain in full, with the rest retrieved from reference TRBV15 and TRBJ2-1, is DAMVIQNPRYQVTQFGKPVTLSCSQTLNHNVMYWYQQKSSQAPKLLFHYYDKDFNNEADTPDNFQSRRPNTSFCFLDIRSPGLGDTAMYLCATSRDQGVGEQFFGPGTRLTVL.

The CDR3: CAIGRGPSYGYTF. For the CDR3, the DNA is TGTGCCATCGGGCGGGGCCCATCCTATGGCTACACCTTC. The gene calls are TRBV28 and TRBJ1-2; perhaps TRBD1 as D (5 bases). The germline gives CDR1 MDHEN, CDR2 SYDVKM. The germline V and J ends were trimmed by 10 bases and 4 bases, with 16 bases remaining between them. The CDR3 extends over 13 amino acids.

V gene TRBV27 combines with J gene TRBJ1-5, with 9 bases aligning to TRBD1. The CDR3 length is 14 residues. Germline-derived CDR1 and CDR2 are MNHEY and SMNVEV (reference sequence). Trimming at V came to 5 bases and at J to 6 bases, leaving 5 bases not matched to a gene. The CDR3 sequence is CASSPDRGSQPQHF. The CDR3 nucleotides read TGTGCCAGCAGTCCGGACAGGGGTTCTCAGCCCCAGCATTTT.

The gene calls are TRBV6-5 and TRBJ1-4; possibly TRBD1 for D (5 bases). The V gene lost 7 bases and the J gene lost 8 bases, with 17 bases spanning the gap. The CDR3 length is 14 residues. The germline CDR1 and CDR2 sequences are MNHEY and SVGAGI. The CDR3 nucleotides read TGTGCCAGCACCCTGGGAGACAGAAGAGAAAAACTGTTTTTT. Translating it yields CASTLGDRREKLFF.

The CDR3 DNA is TGTGCCAGCAGTCCCCGGGACAGGGTCTCCTACGAGCAGTACGTC. It yields the protein CASSPRDRVSYEQYV. The rearrangement joins TRBV28 to TRBJ2-7, with 9 bases lining up with TRBD1. The CDR3 has 15 residues. The V and J ends lost 5 bases and 0 bases, in that order; junction bases with no gene match: 5. The germline CDR1 and CDR2 sequences are MDHEN and SYDVKM.

CDR3 nucleotide sequence: TGTGCCAGTCCGGCCACTCCCCCAGATACGCAGTATTTT. This sequence encodes CASPATPPDTQYF. This rearrangement joins TRBV5-8 to TRBJ2-3; the D is unclear. Germline lookup yields CDR1 SGHTS and CDR2 YDEGEE. V was trimmed by 8 bases and J by 4 bases, leaving 14 bases between them. The CDR3 extends over 13 amino acids.

This clone was seen a handful of times. The gene calls are TRBV29-1 and TRBJ1-1; the D is unclear. This CDR3 region has 15 residues. V lost 7 bases and J lost 1, with 19 bases in between. Germline V gene lookup returns CDR1 SQVTM and CDR2 ANQGSEA. The CDR3, as DNA: TGCAGCGCCTACCGTTCCGGGGTTAGGAACACTGAAGCTTTCTTT. It codes for CSAYRSGVRNTEAFF.

V and J are TRBV25-1 and TRBJ2-6; TRBD2 agrees at 15 bases. With 4 bases clipped from V and 1 base from J, the junction kept 2 bases outside the gene matches. Germline loops: CDR1 MGHDK, CDR2 SYGVNS. The CDR3 runs to 18 residues. Here the CDR3 DNA reads TGTGCCAGCAGTGGGGGACTAGCGGGGGGTTCTGGGGCCAACGTCCTGACTTTC. Protein: CASSGGLAGGSGANVLTF.

This chain joins TRBV14 and TRBJ1-3, with a tentative D call TRBD1 (5 bases). Germline CDR1 SGHDN, CDR2 FVKESK. CDR3 size: 16 residues. Trimming shortened V by 0 bases and J by 0 bases, and 9 bases separated the two germline ends. The CDR3 loop reads CASSQERGPSGNTIYF. CDR3 coding DNA: TGTGCCAGCAGCCAAGAAAGGGGACCCTCTGGAAACACCATATATTTT.

The chain combines TRBV5-1 with TRBJ1-1, with TRBD1 identical over 7 bases. The germline CDR1 and CDR2 sequences are SGHRS and YFSETQ. J lost 3 bases, V lost 5 bases, and 16 bases had no gene match. The length of the CDR3 is 17 residues. The CDR3 reads CASSKDVGGAGDTEAFF. The CDR3 DNA reads TGCGCCAGCAGTAAGGACGTAGGGGGCGCAGGGGACACTGAAGCTTTCTTT.

J is TRBJ1-2 and V is TRBV28, with 8 bases aligning to TRBD1. Germline loops: CDR1 MDHEN, CDR2 SYDVKM. This CDR3 contains 15 residues. Germline trimming cut 3 bases from V and 5 bases from J; bases unmatched to any gene: 8. The CDR3 DNA reads TGTGCCAGCAGTTTCTTAGCGGACAGGGCGTATGGCTACACCTTC. This codes for CASSFLADRAYGYTF.

This clone came up a few times. The J gene is TRBJ2-2, the V gene TRBV6-2 or TRBV6-3, with 10 positions matching TRBD2. After removal of 2 bases from V and 1 base from J, the junction contained 4 bases not matched to a gene. Germline V lookup: CDR1 MNHEY, CDR2 SVGEGT. The CDR3 has 17 amino acids. The CDR3 coding sequence is TGTGCCAGCAGTTACCCTACTAGCGGGAAGAACACCGGGGAGCTGTTTTTT. As protein: CASSYPTSGKNTGELFF.

The gene calls are TRBV6-5 and TRBJ1-2; 8 bases line up with TRBD1. The germline CDR1 and CDR2 sequences are MNHEY and SVGAGI. V shed 6 bases, J shed 2 bases, and the junction held 2 bases outside the gene matches. The CDR3 covers 13 residues. This CDR3 reads CASRRQGNYGYTF. In DNA, the CDR3 is TGTGCCAGCAGACGACAGGGGAACTATGGCTACACCTTC.

The chain has TRBV7-9 and TRBJ2-1; maybe TRBD2 (5 bases). The V gene lost 4 bases and the J gene lost 0 bases, with 7 bases spanning the gap. This CDR3 region has 14 residues. Per the germline V gene, CDR1 is SEHNR and CDR2 is FQNEAQ (reference sequence). The CDR3 nucleotides are TGTGCCAGCAGCTCCGGGAACTCCTACAATGAGCAGTTCTTC. Translated: CASSSGNSYNEQFF.

The V gene is TRBV5-8, the J gene TRBJ2-5, with 9 bases fitting TRBD1. With 4 bases clipped from V and 5 bases from J, the junction kept 9 bases outside the gene matches. CDR3 length equals 15 residues. The V gene's germline CDR1 is SGHTS and CDR2 YDEGEE. The CDR3 nucleotides read TGTGCCAGCAGCCCGGGACAGGGAGTGAGGGAGACCCAGTACTTC. It yields the protein CASSPGQGVRETQYF.

A few counts support this clone. The V gene is TRBV28, the J gene TRBJ2-7; maybe TRBD2 (5 bases). V shed 10 bases and J shed 2 bases, with 18 bases lying between them. The CDR3 sequence is 14 residues long. CDR1 is MDHEN, CDR2 SYDVKM, per germline. As DNA, the CDR3 is TGTGCCACCACCGGAGGCGGGTTAACCTACGAGCAGTACGTC. Protein sequence: CATTGGGLTYEQYV.

This clone came up a few times. The chain has TRBV30 and TRBJ2-7; D is unclear. V shed 0 bases and J shed 3 bases, with 6 bases lying between them. The germline CDR1 and CDR2 sequences are GTSNPN and SVGIG (reference sequence). This CDR3 comprises 12 residues. The CDR3 spells CAWSVFGYEQYV. DNA for the CDR3: TGTGCCTGGAGTGTATTTGGCTACGAGCAGTACGTC.

The V gene is TRBV6-2 or TRBV6-3, the J gene TRBJ2-5; D is ambiguous. The CDR3 is 12 residues long. Germline V lookup: CDR1 MNHEY, CDR2 SVGEGT. V shed 2 bases and J shed 7 bases, with 8 bases lying between them. DNA of the CDR3: TGTGCCAGCAGTTACCCTCTCGGGACCCAGTACTTC. Its protein product is CASSYPLGTQYF.

The gene calls are TRBV19 and TRBJ1-3; D is possibly TRBD1 (5 bases). Germline V gene sequence: CDR1 LNHDA, CDR2 SQIVND (reference sequence). This CDR3 has 16 amino acids. Trimming removed 8 bases at V and 0 bases at J, with 17 bases between. The CDR3 DNA sequence: TGTGCCAGTTCTAACGTCTACGGGACCTCTGGAAACACCATATATTTT. It codes for CASSNVYGTSGNTIYF.

This CDR3 is CASTVGTGVLVRDTQYF. DNA of the CDR3: TGTGCCAGCACCGTGGGGACAGGCGTTCTAGTCCGAGATACGCAGTATTTT. The chain combines TRBV5-6 with TRBJ2-3, with 8 positions matching TRBD1. CDR3 length equals 17 residues. The junction had 17 bases not matched to a gene; V was cut back by 6 bases and J by 5 bases. Germline CDR1 is SGHDT and CDR2 is YYEEEE.

The chain is built from TRBV7-3 and TRBJ1-6; possibly TRBD1 for D (5 bases). Trimming removed 4 bases at V and 10 bases at J, with 20 bases between. Germline CDR1 and CDR2: SGHTA and FQGTGA. CDR3 size: 16 residues. CDR3 amino acids: CASSWGPGGGGSPLHF. The CDR3 nucleotides are TGTGCCAGCAGCTGGGGTCCTGGGGGAGGAGGATCACCCCTCCACTTT.

The chain couples TRBV5-5 to TRBJ1-2; TRBD1 matches at 11 bases. Trimming cost V 4 bases and J 5 bases; bases outside gene matches: 7. Germline lookup yields CDR1 SGHKS and CDR2 YYEKEE (reference sequence). The CDR3 has 15 amino acids. CDR3 nucleotide sequence: TGTGCCAGCAGCCAAGGGACAGGGGGTTCTTATGGCTACACCTTC. It is translated as CASSQGTGGSYGYTF.

This clone appeared a few times. The chain has TRBV5-6 and TRBJ1-2, with D perhaps matching TRBD1 (5 bases). V shed 4 bases and J shed 7 bases, with 14 bases lying between them. This CDR3 has 13 residues. The V gene's germline CDR1 is SGHDT and CDR2 YYEEEE. The CDR3 sequence is CASSLERGRGYTF. CDR3 in DNA: TGTGCCAGCAGCCTGGAAAGGGGACGTGGCTACACCTTC.

The CDR3 loop reads CASSLRGGETQYF. The CDR3 nucleotides are TGCGCCAGCAGCCTCCGCGGGGGAGAGACCCAGTACTTC. V gene TRBV4-1 combines with J gene TRBJ2-5; 7 positions match TRBD2. This CDR3 spans 13 amino acids. J gave up 4 bases and V 4 bases, and 3 bases lay outside the gene matches. Per the germline V gene, CDR1 is MGHRA and CDR2 is YSYEKL.

In this sample, this clone turned up a few times. The chain has TRBV14 and TRBJ2-1; 11 bases map to TRBD2. In germline, CDR1 is SGHDN, CDR2 FVKESK. The CDR3 sequence is 15 residues long. The V segment lost 4 bases and the J segment 4 bases; nucleotides outside the gene matches: 3. The CDR3 DNA reads TGTGCCAGCAGCCTTCTAGCGGGGGGATACAATGAGCAGTTCTTC. Translated, it gives CASSLLAGGYNEQFF.

The chain is built from TRBV12-5 and TRBJ2-2, with D unresolved. V was clipped by 7 bases and J by 0 bases, with 12 bases between them. CDR1 is LGHNT, CDR2 FRNRAP, per germline. This CDR3 spans 15 amino acids. For the CDR3, the DNA is TGTGCTAGTGTTAAGGTCAGTTCGAACACCGGGGAGCTGTTTTTT. Protein: CASVKVSSNTGELFF.

This chain links TRBV3-1 (or the pseudogene TRBV3-2) with TRBJ2-1, with D possibly TRBD2 on 5 matching bases. The V end was cut by 6 bases, the J end by 9 bases, with 12 bases between. Germline CDR1 and CDR2: LGHDT and YNNKEL (reference sequence). This CDR3 contains 12 residues. CDR3 amino acids: CASSRGFSEQFF. In DNA, the CDR3 is TGTGCCAGCAGTCGCGGGTTTAGTGAGCAGTTCTTC.